This TCR beta chain was documented in a study of shared clonotypes between healthy human individuals. The V segment lost 8 bases and the J segment 5 bases; nucleotides outside the gene matches: 10. Germline loops: CDR1 MNHEY, CDR2 SMNVEV (reference sequence). The CDR3 has 14 amino acids. TCRdb's table, derived via immunoSEQ multiplex PCR, lists solely in-frame clones and lacks some. Among around 1.9 million clones, 85% to 95% were seen once, and the ten largest hold roughly 1.7%. The naive CD8 fraction comprised CD45RO-negative cells positively selected for CCR7 and excluded terminally differentiated effector memory CD45RA+ cells.

The sequencing input was naive CD8+ T cells from PBMCs. The chain has TRBV27 and TRBJ2-7; 9 nucleotides agree with TRBD2. This clonotype was sampled from a man younger than 35 in good health. Some clones in this sample may be carry-over from other donors' samples. The CDR3 sequence is CASPQREEFDEQYF. CDR3 DNA: TGTGCCAGCCCCCAGCGGGAGGAGTTTGACGAGCAGTACTTC.